The clone carrying this T cell receptor (beta chain) was seen only once. V lost 3 bases and J lost 4, with 25 bases in between. CDR1 is DFQATT, CDR2 SNEGSKA, per germline (reference sequence). The CDR3 loop spans 19 amino acids. This sample was taken from a study of blood T cell repertoires in COVID-19. Study-level information: Specimens from acute and convalescent COVID-19 originated in the United States, Italy and Spain. Sample material is recorded as cDNA or gDNA derived from T cells, B-cell-depleted T cells, or PBMCs.

In the authors' methods: Nucleated cell number was recorded as an estimate derived from reference gene primer amplification. Here immunoSEQ multiplex PCR was the method, and the copy in TCRdb shows in-frame clones only, minus some. Clone size and V and J calls were adopted from that table, with D and trimming inferred from the DNA. Among roughly 380,000 clones listed, over 75% were seen once. The sample consisted of peripheral blood. This receptor was obtained from a woman aged 40 to 50 with COVID-19, enrolled during active disease. The chain employs TRBV20-1 and TRBJ2-6; D is perhaps TRBD2 (6 bases). The CDR3 DNA reads as TGCAGTGCTAGTCGTGGGGACTCAATGGGGGTAGCCGGGGCCAACGTCCTGACTTTC. This translates into CSASRGDSMGVAGANVLTF.